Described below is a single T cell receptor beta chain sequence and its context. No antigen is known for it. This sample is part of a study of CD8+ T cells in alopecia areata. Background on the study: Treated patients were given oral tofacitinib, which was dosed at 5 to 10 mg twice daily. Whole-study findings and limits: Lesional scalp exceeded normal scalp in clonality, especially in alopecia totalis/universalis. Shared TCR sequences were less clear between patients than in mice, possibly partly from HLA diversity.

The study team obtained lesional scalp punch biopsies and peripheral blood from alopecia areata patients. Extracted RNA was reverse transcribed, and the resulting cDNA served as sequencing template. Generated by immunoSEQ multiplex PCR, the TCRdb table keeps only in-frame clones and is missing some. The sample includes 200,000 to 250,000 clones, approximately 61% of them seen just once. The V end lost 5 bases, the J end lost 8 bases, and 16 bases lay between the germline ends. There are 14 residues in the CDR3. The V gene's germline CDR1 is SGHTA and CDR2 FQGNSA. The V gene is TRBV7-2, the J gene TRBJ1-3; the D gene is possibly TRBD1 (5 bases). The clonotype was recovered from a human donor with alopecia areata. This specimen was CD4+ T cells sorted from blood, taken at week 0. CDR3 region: CASSNRREGHTIYF. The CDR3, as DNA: TGTGCCAGCAGCAACCGACGGGAGGGGCACACCATATATTTT.